This T cell receptor beta chain emerged from a study of radiotherapy plus CTLA-4 blockade in lung cancer. The overall study: Patients showed objective responses in 18% of cases, and disease control was achieved by 30% to 35%. Points from the study as a whole: In blood, tumor-derived TCR clones expanded after radiotherapy plus ipilimumab. It was early blood T cell clone dynamics, with interferon-beta, that reportedly best predicted response.

The length of the CDR3 is 14 residues. Per germline, CDR1 SNHLY and CDR2 FYNNEI. Trimming removed 2 bases at V and 4 bases at J, with 11 bases between. Those with chemo-refractory metastatic non-small-cell lung cancer were treated with focal radiation combined with CTLA-4 blockade using ipilimumab. A remark on this clone: The antigen is not known.

Measured with immunoSEQ multiplex PCR; TCRdb has only the in-frame clones, and not every one. The sample records 40,000 to 50,000 clones, approximately 70% being singletons. V and J are TRBV2 and TRBJ1-1; perhaps TRBD1 as D (6 bases). Sequenced material: peripheral blood, taken from a patient treated with radiotherapy plus ipilimumab. This clonotype was obtained from a human donor with non-small cell lung cancer who had stable disease on radiotherapy plus ipilimumab. Written as DNA, the CDR3 is TGTGCCAGCAGTGAAAGGGGGGAGGGCACTGAAGCTTTCTTT. It codes for CASSERGEGTEAFF.